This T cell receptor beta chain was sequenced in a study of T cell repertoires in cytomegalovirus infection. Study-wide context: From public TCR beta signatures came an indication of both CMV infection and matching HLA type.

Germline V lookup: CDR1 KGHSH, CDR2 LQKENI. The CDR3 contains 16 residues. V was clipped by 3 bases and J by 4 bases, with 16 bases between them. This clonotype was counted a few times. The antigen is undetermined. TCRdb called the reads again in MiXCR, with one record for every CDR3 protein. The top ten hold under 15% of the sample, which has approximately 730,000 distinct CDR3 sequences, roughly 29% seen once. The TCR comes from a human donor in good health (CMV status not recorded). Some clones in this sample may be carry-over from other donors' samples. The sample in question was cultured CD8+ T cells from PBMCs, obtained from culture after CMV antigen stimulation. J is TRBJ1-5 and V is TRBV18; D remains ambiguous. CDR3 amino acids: CASSPPSGGVNQPQHF. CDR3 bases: TGTGCCAGCTCACCCCCCTCAGGCGGAGTTAATCAGCCCCAGCATTTT.